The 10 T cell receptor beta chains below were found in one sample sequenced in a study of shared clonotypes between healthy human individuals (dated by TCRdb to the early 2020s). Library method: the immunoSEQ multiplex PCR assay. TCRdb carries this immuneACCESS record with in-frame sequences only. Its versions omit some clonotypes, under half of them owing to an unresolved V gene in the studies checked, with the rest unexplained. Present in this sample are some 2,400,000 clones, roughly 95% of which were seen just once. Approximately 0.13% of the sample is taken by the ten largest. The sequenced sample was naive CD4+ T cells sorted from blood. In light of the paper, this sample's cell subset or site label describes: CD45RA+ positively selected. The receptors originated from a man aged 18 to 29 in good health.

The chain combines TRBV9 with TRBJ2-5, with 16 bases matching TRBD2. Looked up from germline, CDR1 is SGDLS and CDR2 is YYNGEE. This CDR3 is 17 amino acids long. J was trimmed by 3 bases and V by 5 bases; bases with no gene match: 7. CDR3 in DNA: TGTGCCAGCAGTGATGGGACTAGCGGGGGGGCCAAAGAGACCCAGTACTTC. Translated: CASSDGTSGGAKETQYF.

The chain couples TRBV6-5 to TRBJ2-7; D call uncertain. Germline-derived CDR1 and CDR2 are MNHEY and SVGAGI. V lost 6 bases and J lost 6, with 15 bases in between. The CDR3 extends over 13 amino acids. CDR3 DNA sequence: TGTGCCAGCAGCAACCCGGCAGTCGGCGAGCAGTACTTC. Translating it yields CASSNPAVGEQYF.

The CDR3 bases are TGTGCCAGCAGCTCCGGACAGTCTTCCGTCTTGACAGATACGCAGTATTTT. It yields the protein CASSSGQSSVLTDTQYF. The chain joins TRBV5-4 to TRBJ2-3, with D tentatively TRBD1 (6 bases). Germline CDR1 SGHNT, CDR2 YYREEE (reference sequence). Trimming pared 3 bases from V and 3 bases from J, leaving 20 bases between. This CDR3 has 17 residues.

The CDR3 nucleotides are TGTGCCAGCAGCATTCTAGCGGGAGGGGCAGATACGCAGTATTTT. It codes for CASSILAGGADTQYF. This chain uses TRBV2 with TRBJ2-3, with 12 bases matching TRBD2. Germline V gives CDR1 SNHLY, CDR2 FYNNEI. The CDR3 extends over 15 amino acids. J lost 4 bases, V lost 6 bases, and 5 bases had no gene match.

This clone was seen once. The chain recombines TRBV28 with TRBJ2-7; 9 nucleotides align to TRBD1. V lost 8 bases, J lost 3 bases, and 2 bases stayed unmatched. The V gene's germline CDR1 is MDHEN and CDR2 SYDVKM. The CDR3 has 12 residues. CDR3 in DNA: TGTGCCAGCGGACAGGGGCTCTACGAGCAGTACTTC. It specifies CASGQGLYEQYF.

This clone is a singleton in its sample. CDR3 coding DNA: TGTGCCAGCAGACTAAGTAAGAGGGGCGACCGCTACGAGCAGTACTTC. It yields the protein CASRLSKRGDRYEQYF. This sequence joins TRBV7-2 and TRBJ2-7, with D perhaps assigned TRBD1 or TRBD2 (5 bases each). V dropped 6 bases and J dropped 3 bases, with 21 bases sitting between them. Germline CDR1 is SGHTA and CDR2 is FQGNSA. The CDR3 totals 16 residues.

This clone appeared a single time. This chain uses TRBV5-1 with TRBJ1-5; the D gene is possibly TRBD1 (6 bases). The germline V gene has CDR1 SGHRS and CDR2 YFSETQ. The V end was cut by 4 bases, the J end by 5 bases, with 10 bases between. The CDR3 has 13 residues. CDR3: CASSQGQHQPQHF. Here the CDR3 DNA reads TGCGCCAGCAGCCAAGGACAGCATCAGCCCCAGCATTTT.

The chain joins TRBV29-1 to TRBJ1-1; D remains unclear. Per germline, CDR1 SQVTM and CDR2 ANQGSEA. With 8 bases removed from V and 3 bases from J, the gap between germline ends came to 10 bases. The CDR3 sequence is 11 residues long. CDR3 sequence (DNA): TGCAGCCCGAATAAGGACACTGAAGCTTTCTTT. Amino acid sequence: CSPNKDTEAFF.

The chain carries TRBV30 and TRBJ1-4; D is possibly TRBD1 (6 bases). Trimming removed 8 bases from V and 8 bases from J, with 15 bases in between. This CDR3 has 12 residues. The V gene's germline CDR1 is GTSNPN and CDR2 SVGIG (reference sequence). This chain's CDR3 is CARTGSGEKLFF. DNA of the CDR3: TGTGCCCGTACAGGGTCTGGGGAAAAACTGTTTTTT.

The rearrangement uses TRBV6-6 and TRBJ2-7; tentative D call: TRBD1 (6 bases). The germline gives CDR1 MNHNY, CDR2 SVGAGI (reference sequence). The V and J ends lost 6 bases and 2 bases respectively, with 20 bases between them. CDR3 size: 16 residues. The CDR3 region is CASSTRAGARTYEQYF. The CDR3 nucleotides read TGTGCCAGCAGCACCCGGGCAGGGGCGCGGACCTACGAGCAGTACTTC.